The entry below gives a single TCR beta chain sequence along with its context. Its antigen is not known. The PBMCs had their origin in 7.5 to 10 ml of fresh peripheral blood. Researchers amplified the TCR beta CDR3 regions from RNA transcripts. Initially, a first-round RT-PCR of the TCR CDR3 employed the HTBI primer set. TCRdb re-called the multiplex PCR reads through MiXCR, storing one row per CDR3 protein. Of fewer than 750,000 distinct CDR3 sequences listed, roughly 15% are singletons. These data come from a study of T cells in Graves' hyperthyroidism and ophthalmopathy. Study context: Peripheral blood was obtained at initial diagnosis, preceding any treatment.

Study-level results: The model identified upcoming ophthalmopathy a median approximately seven months ahead of onset. Clonotypes that were expanded in thyroid above 0.001 mostly appeared in blood too.

The CDR3 covers 15 residues. The V gene's germline CDR1 is DFQATT and CDR2 SNEGSKA (reference sequence). With V trimmed by 0 bases and J by 4 bases, 6 bases remained unmatched. The receptor was derived from a woman between 45 and 60 years old with Graves' ophthalmopathy. This chain joins TRBV20-1 and TRBJ2-1, with 7 bases fitting TRBD2. Sequenced: blood. The CDR3 protein is CSARDPAGRYNEQFF. CDR3 sequence (DNA): TGCAGTGCTAGAGATCCAGCGGGAAGATACAATGAGCAGTTCTTC.